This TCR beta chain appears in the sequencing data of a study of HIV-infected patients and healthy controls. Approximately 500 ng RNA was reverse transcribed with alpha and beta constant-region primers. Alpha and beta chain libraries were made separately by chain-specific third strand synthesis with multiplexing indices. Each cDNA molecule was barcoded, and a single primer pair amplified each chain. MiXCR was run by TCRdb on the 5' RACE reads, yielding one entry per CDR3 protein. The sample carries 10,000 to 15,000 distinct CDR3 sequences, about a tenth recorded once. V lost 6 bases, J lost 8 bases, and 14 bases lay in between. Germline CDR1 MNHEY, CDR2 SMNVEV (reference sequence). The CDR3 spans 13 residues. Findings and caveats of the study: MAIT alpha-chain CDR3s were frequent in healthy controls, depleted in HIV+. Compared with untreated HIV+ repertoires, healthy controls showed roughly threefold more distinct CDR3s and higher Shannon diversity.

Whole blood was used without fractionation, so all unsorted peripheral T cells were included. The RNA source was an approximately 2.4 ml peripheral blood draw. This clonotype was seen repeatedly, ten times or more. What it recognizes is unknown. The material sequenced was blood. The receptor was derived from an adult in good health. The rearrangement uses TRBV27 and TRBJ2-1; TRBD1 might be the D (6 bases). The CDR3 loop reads CASRPTGTYEQFF. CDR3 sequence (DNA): TGTGCCAGCAGACCCACAGGGACATATGAGCAGTTCTTC.